The 18 T cell receptor beta chains given below trace back to one sample, sequenced in a study of blood T cell repertoires in COVID-19. TCRdb's copy holds only in-frame clones and misses some; the assay was immunoSEQ multiplex PCR. The table lists about 230,000 clones, less than 85% of them singletons. Sequenced sample: peripheral blood. Source of these receptors: a woman aged 70-85 years with active or convalescent COVID-19.

In nucleotides, the CDR3 is TGTGCCAGCAGTACGCGGACAGGGCCGATGAACACTGAAGCTTTCTTT. Translated: CASSTRTGPMNTEAFF. The chain is built from TRBV27 and TRBJ1-1, with 8 bases fitting TRBD1. Germline CDR1 is MNHEY and CDR2 is SMNVEV (reference sequence). J gave up 0 bases and V 5 bases, and 8 bases lay outside the gene matches. This CDR3 comprises 16 residues.

J is TRBJ2-7 and V is TRBV28; TRBD1 matches 7 bases. This CDR3 has 18 residues. V lost 5 bases and J lost 2; bases outside the gene matches: 18. Germline V lookup: CDR1 MDHEN, CDR2 SYDVKM. The CDR3 nucleotides read TGTGCCAGCAGTCCCCAGTCCTTCAGGGGGTCATCCCCCTACGAGCAGTACTTC. Its protein is CASSPQSFRGSSPYEQYF.

As to this clone: At one end, the junction sequence differs from germline, possibly due to a read error. The chain's CDR3 is CASSQGPLSVAGEQYF. CDR3 nucleotide sequence: TGCGCCAGCAGTCAAGGTCCCCTGTCAGTCGCGGGGGAGCAGTACTTC. The chain employs TRBV4-1 and TRBJ2-7; TRBD2 is a possible D gene (6 bases). CDR1 and CDR2 from the germline V gene are MGHRA and YSYEKL. The CDR3 has 16 residues.

The chain has TRBV5-1 and TRBJ1-2; perhaps TRBD1 as D (6 bases). The V gene's germline CDR1 is SGHRS and CDR2 YFSETQ. This CDR3 has 15 amino acids. The germline V and J ends were trimmed by 0 bases and 4 bases, with 13 bases remaining between them. The CDR3 loop reads CASSLAQGPGYGYTF. As DNA, the CDR3 is TGCGCCAGCAGCTTGGCGCAGGGGCCAGGCTATGGCTACACCTTC.

The gene calls are TRBV2 and TRBJ2-1; 10 bases line up with TRBD1. The CDR3 runs 15 residues. The V and J ends lost 5 bases and 7 bases, in that order; junction bases with no gene match: 8. Germline CDR1 reads SNHLY; CDR2 reads FYNNEI. CDR3 loop: CASSPGTGVVNEQFF. The DNA for the CDR3 is TGTGCCAGCAGTCCCGGGACAGGGGTAGTAAATGAGCAGTTCTTC. Looking up the rest from reference TRBV2 and TRBJ2-1 gives the full variable domain: EPEVTQTPSHQVTQMGQEVILRCVPISNHLYFYWYRQILGQKVEFLVSFYNNEISEKSEIFDDQFSVERPDGSNFTLKIRSTKLEDSAMYFCASSPGTGVVNEQFFGPGTRLTVL.

V gene TRBV2 combines with J gene TRBJ2-2; TRBD1 matches at 7 bases. The CDR3 is 17 amino acids. With 8 bases clipped from V and 3 bases from J, the junction kept 15 bases outside the gene matches. Germline loops: CDR1 SNHLY, CDR2 FYNNEI. The CDR3 DNA sequence: TGTGCCAGCGGGCAGGCATCGGGACAGCGAGACACCGGGGAGCTGTTTTTT. Protein sequence: CASGQASGQRDTGELFF.

J is TRBJ2-6 and V is TRBV30; D perhaps matches TRBD1 (6 bases). The ends were cut back, 7 bases at V and 0 bases at J, with 7 bases in the middle. The CDR3 covers 13 residues. Germline V gene data show CDR1 as GTSNPN and CDR2 as SVGIG (reference sequence). CDR3 region: CASDSSGANVLTF. The CDR3, as DNA: TGTGCCTCGGACAGCTCTGGGGCCAACGTCCTGACTTTC.

The rearrangement uses TRBV9 and TRBJ2-1; D perhaps matches TRBD2 (5 bases). Trimming pared 0 bases from V and 0 bases from J, leaving 16 bases between. This CDR3 is 18 amino acids long. Germline lookup yields CDR1 SGDLS and CDR2 YYNGEE. For the CDR3, the DNA is TGTGCCAGCAGCGTAGCCCGGACTTCCAGGAGCTCCTACAATGAGCAGTTCTTC. As protein: CASSVARTSRSSYNEQFF. The full variable domain, with the rest looked up from reference TRBV9 and TRBJ2-1, is DSGVTQTPKHLITATGQRVTLRCSPRSGDLSVYWYQQSLDQGLQFLIQYYNGEERAKGNILERFSAQQFPDLHSELNLSSLELGDSALYFCASSVARTSRSSYNEQFFGPGTRLTVL.

The chain carries TRBV20-1 and TRBJ1-6; 7 bases are shared with TRBD1. CDR1 DFQATT and CDR2 SNEGSKA come from the germline V gene (reference sequence). The junction had 8 bases not matched to a gene; V was cut back by 3 bases and J by 9 bases. This CDR3 has 14 amino acids. For the CDR3, the DNA is TGCAGTGCTAGTTTGCCAGGGGGGAGTTCACCCCTCCACTTT. Translation: CSASLPGGSSPLHF.

V and J are TRBV11-3 and TRBJ1-2, with a weak D call TRBD1 (6 bases). CDR1 and CDR2 from the germline V gene are SGHNT and YENEEA. The CDR3 runs to 15 residues. Trimming pared 1 base from V and 7 bases from J, leaving 16 bases between. This CDR3 is CASSLGARGPRGYTF. CDR3 nucleotide sequence: TGTGCCAGCAGCTTAGGGGCCAGGGGCCCCCGTGGCTACACCTTC.

J is TRBJ2-7 and V is TRBV3-1 (or the pseudogene TRBV3-2), with 10 bases identical to TRBD1. CDR1 and CDR2 (germline): LGHDT, YNNKEL (reference sequence). J gave up 6 bases and V 3 bases, and 2 bases lay outside the gene matches. The CDR3 length is 13 residues. The CDR3 reads CASSHRTGGEQYF. CDR3 coding DNA: TGTGCCAGCAGCCACAGGACAGGGGGCGAGCAGTACTTC.

The rearrangement joins TRBV11-3 to TRBJ1-1, with a weak D call TRBD1 (6 bases). The CDR3 consists of 13 residues. The V end was cut by 5 bases, the J end by 3 bases, with 10 bases between. The germline gives CDR1 SGHNT, CDR2 YENEEA. CDR3 coding DNA: TGTGCCAGCAGCGCCACAGGGTACACTGAAGCTTTCTTT. Translating it yields CASSATGYTEAFF.

V and J are TRBV19 and TRBJ2-7; the match to TRBD1 covers 12 bases. Germline CDR1 is LNHDA and CDR2 is SQIVND (reference sequence). The CDR3 contains 14 residues. Trimming took 5 bases from V and 7 from J; bases not matched to a gene: 6. The CDR3 region is CASSYRDRGREQYF. CDR3 sequence (DNA): TGTGCCAGTAGTTACCGGGACAGGGGGCGAGAGCAGTACTTC.

This clone was picked up a small number of times. This chain links TRBV4-1 with TRBJ1-1; D might be TRBD1 (6 bases). The V end was cut by 6 bases, the J end by 3 bases, with 20 bases between. The CDR3 is made up of 16 amino acids. In germline, CDR1 is MGHRA, CDR2 YSYEKL. CDR3: CASRLGPQGWDTEAFF. CDR3 DNA: TGCGCCAGCAGACTCGGGCCACAGGGATGGGACACTGAAGCTTTCTTT.

The chain links TRBV11-2 to TRBJ2-1; 9 bases match TRBD2. The CDR3 totals 14 residues. The V segment lost 5 bases and the J segment 6 bases; nucleotides outside the gene matches: 5. The germline V gene encodes CDR1 SGHAT and CDR2 FQNNGV. CDR3 amino acids: CASSPREGVNEQFF. For the CDR3, the DNA is TGTGCCAGCAGCCCGCGGGAGGGCGTCAATGAGCAGTTCTTC.

This clone was seen once. The chain carries TRBV15 and TRBJ1-1, with D perhaps TRBD1 (6 bases). The CDR3 has 13 amino acids. V gave up 3 bases and J gave up 2 bases, with 7 bases separating them. CDR1 and CDR2 from the germline V gene are LNHNV and YYDKDF (reference sequence). CDR3 sequence reads: CATSRGHNTEAFF. The CDR3 nucleotides are TGTGCCACCAGCAGGGGACACAACACTGAAGCTTTCTTT.

The chain is built from TRBV7-2 and TRBJ2-3; 8 bases match TRBD2. Germline assignment: CDR1 SGHTA and CDR2 FQGNSA. With 6 bases clipped from V and 1 base from J, the junction kept 6 bases outside the gene matches. The CDR3 consists of 15 residues. This CDR3 reads CASSAGLAGTDTQYF. In DNA form, the CDR3 reads TGTGCCAGCAGTGCAGGACTAGCCGGCACAGATACGCAGTATTTT.

V and J are TRBV2 and TRBJ2-3; 11 positions match TRBD2. CDR1 is SNHLY and CDR2 is FYNNEI in the germline V gene. The CDR3 sequence is 15 residues long. V was clipped by 7 bases and J by 3 bases; unmatched bases: 6. The CDR3 nucleotides are TGTGCCAGCACACTAGCGGGGGTTTCTACAGATACGCAGTATTTT. Protein product: CASTLAGVSTDTQYF.